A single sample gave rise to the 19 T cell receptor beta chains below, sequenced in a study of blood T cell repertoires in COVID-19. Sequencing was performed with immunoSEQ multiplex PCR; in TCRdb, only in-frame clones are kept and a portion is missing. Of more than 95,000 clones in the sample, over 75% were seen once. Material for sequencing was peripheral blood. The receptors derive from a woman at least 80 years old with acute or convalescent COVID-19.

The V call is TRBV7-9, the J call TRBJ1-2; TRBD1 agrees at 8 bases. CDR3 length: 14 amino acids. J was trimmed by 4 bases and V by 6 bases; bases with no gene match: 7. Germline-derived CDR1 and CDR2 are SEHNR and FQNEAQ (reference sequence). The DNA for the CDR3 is TGTGCCAGCAGGTTGACAGGGGCAGGCTATGGCTACACCTTC. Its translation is CASRLTGAGYGYTF.

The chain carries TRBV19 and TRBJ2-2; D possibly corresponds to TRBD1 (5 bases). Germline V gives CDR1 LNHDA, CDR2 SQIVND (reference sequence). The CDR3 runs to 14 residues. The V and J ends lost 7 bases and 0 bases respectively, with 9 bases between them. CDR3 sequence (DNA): TGTGCCAGTAATCAGGGAACGAACACCGGGGAGCTGTTTTTT. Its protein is CASNQGTNTGELFF.

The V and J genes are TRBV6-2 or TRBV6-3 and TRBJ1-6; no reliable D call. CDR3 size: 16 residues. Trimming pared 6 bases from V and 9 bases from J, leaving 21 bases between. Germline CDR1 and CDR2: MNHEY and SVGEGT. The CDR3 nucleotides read TGTGCCAGCAGCCACATTACTCAGGTTTCCTCTTCACCCCTCCACTTT. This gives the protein CASSHITQVSSSPLHF.

CDR3 nucleotide sequence: TGCAGTGCTAGTCAGTATGGCTACACCTTC. Its translation is CSASQYGYTF. J is TRBJ1-2 and V is TRBV20-1; D is undetermined. The V end lost 3 bases, the J end lost 5 bases, and 4 bases lay between the germline ends. From germline, CDR1 is DFQATT and CDR2 SNEGSKA (reference sequence). CDR3 length equals 10 residues.

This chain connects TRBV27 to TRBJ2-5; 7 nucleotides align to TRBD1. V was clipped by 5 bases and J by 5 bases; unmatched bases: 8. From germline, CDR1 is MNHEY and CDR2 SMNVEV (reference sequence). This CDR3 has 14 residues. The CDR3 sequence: CASSEYRGGETQYF. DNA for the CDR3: TGTGCCAGCAGTGAATACAGGGGCGGGGAGACCCAGTACTTC.

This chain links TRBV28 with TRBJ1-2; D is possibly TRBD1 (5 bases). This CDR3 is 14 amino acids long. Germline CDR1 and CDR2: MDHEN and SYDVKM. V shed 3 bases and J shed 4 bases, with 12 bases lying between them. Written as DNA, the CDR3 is TGTGCCAGCAGTTTCCCAGGGTCCGCCTATGGCTACACCTTC. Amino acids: CASSFPGSAYGYTF.

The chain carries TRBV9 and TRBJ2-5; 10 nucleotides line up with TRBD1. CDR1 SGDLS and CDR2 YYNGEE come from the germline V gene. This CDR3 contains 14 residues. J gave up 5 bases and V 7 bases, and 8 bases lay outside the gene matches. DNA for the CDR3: TGTGCCAGCGGGAGGACAGGGGGATATGAGACCCAGTACTTC. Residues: CASGRTGGYETQYF.

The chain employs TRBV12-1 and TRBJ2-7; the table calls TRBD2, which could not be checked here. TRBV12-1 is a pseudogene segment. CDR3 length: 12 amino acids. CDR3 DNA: TGTGCCAGCACCCCCGGGGGATACGAGCAGTACTTC. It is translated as CASTPGGYEQYF.

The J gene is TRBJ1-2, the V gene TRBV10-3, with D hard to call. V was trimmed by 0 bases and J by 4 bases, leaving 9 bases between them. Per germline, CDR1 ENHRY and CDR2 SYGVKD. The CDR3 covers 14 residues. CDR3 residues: CAISESEGVYGYTF. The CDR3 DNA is TGTGCCATCAGTGAGTCCGAGGGTGTCTATGGCTACACCTTC.

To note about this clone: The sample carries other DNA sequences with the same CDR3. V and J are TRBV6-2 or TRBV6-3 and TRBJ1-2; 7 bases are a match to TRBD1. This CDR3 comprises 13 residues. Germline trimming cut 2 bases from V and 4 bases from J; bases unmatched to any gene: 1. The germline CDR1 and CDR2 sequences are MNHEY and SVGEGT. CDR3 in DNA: TGTGCCAGCAGTTACAGACAGGGCTATGGCTACACCTTC. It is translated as CASSYRQGYGYTF.

The CDR3: CASSQDPSARAYEQYF. Written as DNA, the CDR3 is TGTGCCAGCAGCCAAGATCCTTCTGCCAGGGCCTACGAGCAGTACTTC. V usage is TRBV3-1 (or the pseudogene TRBV3-2) and J usage is TRBJ2-7; possible D gene TRBD1, 5 bases. Trimming took off 0 bases at V and 2 bases at J, with 14 bases between the two ends. The CDR3 is made up of 16 amino acids. Germline-derived CDR1 and CDR2 are LGHDT and YNNKEL (reference sequence).

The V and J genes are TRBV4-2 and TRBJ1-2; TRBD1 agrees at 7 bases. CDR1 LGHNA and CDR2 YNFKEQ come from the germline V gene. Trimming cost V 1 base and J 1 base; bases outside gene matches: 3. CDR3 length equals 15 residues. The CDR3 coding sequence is TGTGCCAGCAGCCAAGGGGACAGACTTAACTATGGCTACACCTTC. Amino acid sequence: CASSQGDRLNYGYTF.

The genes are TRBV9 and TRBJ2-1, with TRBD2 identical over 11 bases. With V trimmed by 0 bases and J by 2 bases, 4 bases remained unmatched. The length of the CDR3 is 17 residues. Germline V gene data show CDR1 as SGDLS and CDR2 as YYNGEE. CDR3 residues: CASSVVSGGGPYNEQFF. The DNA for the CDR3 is TGTGCCAGCAGCGTAGTTAGCGGGGGGGGCCCCTACAATGAGCAGTTCTTC.

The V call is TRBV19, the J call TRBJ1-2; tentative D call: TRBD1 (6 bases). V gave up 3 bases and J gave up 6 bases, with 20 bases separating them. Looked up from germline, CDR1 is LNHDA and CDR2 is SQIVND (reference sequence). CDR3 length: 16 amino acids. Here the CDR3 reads CASSMGHDRSIHGYTF. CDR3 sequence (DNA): TGTGCCAGTAGTATGGGTCACGACAGGTCCATACATGGCTACACCTTC.

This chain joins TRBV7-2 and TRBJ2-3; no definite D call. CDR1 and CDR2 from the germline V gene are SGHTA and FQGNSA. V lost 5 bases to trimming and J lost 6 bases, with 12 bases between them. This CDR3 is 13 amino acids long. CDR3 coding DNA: TGTGCCAGCAGCCAGAAACAATCCGATACGCAGTATTTT. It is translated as CASSQKQSDTQYF.

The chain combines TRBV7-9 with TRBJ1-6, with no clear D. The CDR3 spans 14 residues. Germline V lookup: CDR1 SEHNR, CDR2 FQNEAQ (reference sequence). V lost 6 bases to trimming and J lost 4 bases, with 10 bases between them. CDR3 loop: CASSHEGYNSPLHF. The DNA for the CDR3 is TGTGCCAGCAGTCACGAGGGTTATAATTCACCCCTCCACTTT.

In DNA, the CDR3 is TGCGCCAGCAGAGGGGGATTTGGGCGGGAGACCCAGTACTTC. It codes for CASRGGFGRETQYF. V is TRBV5-1 and J is TRBJ2-5; the D gene is possibly TRBD1 (6 bases). Germline CDR1 SGHRS, CDR2 YFSETQ. The CDR3 loop spans 14 amino acids. Trimming took 5 bases from V and 5 from J, leaving 16 bases between them.

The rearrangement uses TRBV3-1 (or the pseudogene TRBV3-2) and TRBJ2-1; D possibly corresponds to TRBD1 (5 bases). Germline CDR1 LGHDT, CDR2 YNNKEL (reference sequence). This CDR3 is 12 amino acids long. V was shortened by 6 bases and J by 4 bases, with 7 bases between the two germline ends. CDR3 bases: TGTGCCAGCAGTCGACAGTACAATGAGCAGTTCTTC. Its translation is CASSRQYNEQFF.

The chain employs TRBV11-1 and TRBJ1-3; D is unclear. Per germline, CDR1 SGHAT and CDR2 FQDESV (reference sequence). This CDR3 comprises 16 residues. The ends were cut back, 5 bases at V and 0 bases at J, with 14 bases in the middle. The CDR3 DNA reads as TGTGCCAGCAGCCCGTGGACTCTCAGCTCTGGAAACACCATATATTTT. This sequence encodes CASSPWTLSSGNTIYF.